This T cell receptor (beta chain) was captured by sequencing in a study of cytotoxic CD8 clonotypes in ibrutinib-treated CLL. Study-level results: Clonality grew at ibrutinib response; at progression, it decreased back toward baseline. Clonality at baseline surpassed age-matched healthy donors and tracked circulating CD8+ T-cell counts. With treatment, public clonotypes, which were uncommon, either contracted or remained stable.

The targeted sequencing depth was 1 in 200,000 to 1 in 1 million T cells. Assay used: immunoSEQ multiplex PCR; TCRdb lists only in-frame clones, some missing. The repertoire holds under 75,000 clones, with about three quarters as singletons. The CDR3 extends over 12 amino acids. The V gene lost 1 base and the J gene lost 10 bases, with 8 bases spanning the gap. In germline, CDR1 is SNHLY, CDR2 FYNNEI. This clone has a handful of counts. The target antigen is unknown. The source material was PBMCs, sampled after 12 months of ibrutinib treatment. The receptor comes from a human donor with chronic lymphocytic leukemia. The J gene is TRBJ1-5, the V gene TRBV2; D remains ambiguous. CDR3 nucleotides: TGTGCCAGCAGTGAAGGGCAGGTTCCCCAGCATTTT. Translation: CASSEGQVPQHF. The full variable domain, with the rest looked up from reference TRBV2 and TRBJ1-5, is EPEVTQTPSHQVTQMGQEVILRCVPISNHLYFYWYRQILGQKVEFLVSFYNNEISEKSEIFDDQFSVERPDGSNFTLKIRSTKLEDSAMYFCASSEGQVPQHFGDGTRLSIL.